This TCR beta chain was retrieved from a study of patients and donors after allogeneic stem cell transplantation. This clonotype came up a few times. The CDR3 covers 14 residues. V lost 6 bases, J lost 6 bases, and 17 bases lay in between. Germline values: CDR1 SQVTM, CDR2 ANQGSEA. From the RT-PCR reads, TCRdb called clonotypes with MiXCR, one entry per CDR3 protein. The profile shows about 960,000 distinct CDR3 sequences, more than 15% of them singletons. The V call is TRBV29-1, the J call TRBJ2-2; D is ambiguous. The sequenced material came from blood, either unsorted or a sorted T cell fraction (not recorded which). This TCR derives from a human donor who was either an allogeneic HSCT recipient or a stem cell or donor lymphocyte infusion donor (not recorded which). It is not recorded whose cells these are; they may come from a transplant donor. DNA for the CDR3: TGCAGCGTGTTGCCGGACGGTCTCCCCGGGGAGCTGTTTTTT. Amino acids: CSVLPDGLPGELFF.